This T cell receptor (beta chain) was obtained from a study of cytomegalovirus exposure and HLA in healthy donors. Regarding the study as a whole: Reportedly, HLA-A and HLA-B alleles of most subjects were accurately predicted from TCR beta.

On this clone: Its target is unknown.

The PCR ran on 60 Vbeta and 13 Jbeta primers. The assay was immunoSEQ multiplex PCR, and TCRdb's table has in-frame clones only and misses some. With about 120,000 clones in the sample, the ten largest clones hold less than 4.5%. Material for sequencing was PBMCs. The clonotype comes from a man aged 18 to 30 in good health and CMV-seronegative.

CDR3 loop: CASSLAPETQYF. In DNA, the CDR3 is TGCGCCAGCAGCTTGGCTCCAGAGACCCAGTACTTC. The V gene is TRBV5-1, the J gene TRBJ2-5; D is unclear. The CDR3 is 12 residues long. The V and J ends lost 0 bases and 4 bases respectively, with 4 bases between them. Germline V gene data show CDR1 as SGHRS and CDR2 as YFSETQ.